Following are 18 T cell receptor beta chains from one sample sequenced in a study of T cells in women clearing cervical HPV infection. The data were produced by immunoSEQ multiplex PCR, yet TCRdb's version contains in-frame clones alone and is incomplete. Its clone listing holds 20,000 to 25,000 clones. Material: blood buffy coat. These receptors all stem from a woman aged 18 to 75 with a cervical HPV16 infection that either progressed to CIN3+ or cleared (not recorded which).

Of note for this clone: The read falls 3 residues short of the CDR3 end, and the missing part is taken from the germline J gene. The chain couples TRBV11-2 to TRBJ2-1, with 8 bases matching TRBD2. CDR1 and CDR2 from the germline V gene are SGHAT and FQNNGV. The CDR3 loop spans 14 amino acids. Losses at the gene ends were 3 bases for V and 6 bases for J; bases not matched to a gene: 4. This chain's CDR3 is CASSFASGFNEQFF. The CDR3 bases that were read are TGTGCCAGCAGCTTCGCTAGCGGGTTCAATGAG.

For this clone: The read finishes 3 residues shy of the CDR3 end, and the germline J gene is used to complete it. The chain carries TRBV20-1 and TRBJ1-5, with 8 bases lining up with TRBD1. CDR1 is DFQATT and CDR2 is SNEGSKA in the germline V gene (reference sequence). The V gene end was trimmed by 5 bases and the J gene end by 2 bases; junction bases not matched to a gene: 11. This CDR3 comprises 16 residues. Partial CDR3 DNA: TGCAGTGCTCAACATGCCGACAGGGGTGGCAATCAGCCC. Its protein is CSAQHADRGGNQP. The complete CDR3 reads CSAQHADRGGNQPQHF.

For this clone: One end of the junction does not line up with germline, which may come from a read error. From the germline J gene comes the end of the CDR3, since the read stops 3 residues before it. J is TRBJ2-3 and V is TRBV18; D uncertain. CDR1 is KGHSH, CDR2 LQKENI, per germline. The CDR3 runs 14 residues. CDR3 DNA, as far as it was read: TGTGCCAGCGCACCACCCTCCAGGCCAGATACG. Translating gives CASAPPSRPDT. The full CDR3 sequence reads CASAPPSRPDTQYF.

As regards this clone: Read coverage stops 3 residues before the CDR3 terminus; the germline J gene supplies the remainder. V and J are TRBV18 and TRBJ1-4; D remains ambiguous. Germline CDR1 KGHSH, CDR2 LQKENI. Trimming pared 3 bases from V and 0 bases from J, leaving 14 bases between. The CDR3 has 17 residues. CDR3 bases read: TGTGCCAGCTCACCTTATTGGGCCGGAACAACTAATGAAAAA. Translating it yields CASSPYWAGTTNEK. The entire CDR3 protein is CASSPYWAGTTNEKLFF. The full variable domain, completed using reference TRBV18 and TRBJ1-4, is NAGVMQNPRHLVRRRGQEARLRCSPMKGHSHVYWYRQLPEEGLKFMVYLQKENIIDESGMPKERFSAEFPKEGPSILRIQQVVRGDSAAYFCASSPYWAGTTNEKLFFGSGTQLSVL.

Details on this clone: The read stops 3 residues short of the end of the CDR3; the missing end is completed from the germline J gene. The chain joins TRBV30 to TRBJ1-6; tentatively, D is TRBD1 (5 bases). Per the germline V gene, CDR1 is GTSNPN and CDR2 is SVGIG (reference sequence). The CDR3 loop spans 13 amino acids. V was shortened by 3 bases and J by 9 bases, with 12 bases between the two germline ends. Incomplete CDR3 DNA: TGTGCCTGGAGCCCAGGGTTGGTTTCACCC. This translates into CAWSPGLVSP. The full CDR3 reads CAWSPGLVSPLHF.

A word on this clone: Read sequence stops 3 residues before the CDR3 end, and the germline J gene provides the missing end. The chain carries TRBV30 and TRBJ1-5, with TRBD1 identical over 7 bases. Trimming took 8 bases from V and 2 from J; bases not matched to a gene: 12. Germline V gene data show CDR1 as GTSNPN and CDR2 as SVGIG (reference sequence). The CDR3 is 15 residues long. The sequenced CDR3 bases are TGTGCCCGGAAGAAACTTGGACAGGGCAATCAGCCC. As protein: CARKKLGQGNQP. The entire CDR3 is CARKKLGQGNQPQHF.

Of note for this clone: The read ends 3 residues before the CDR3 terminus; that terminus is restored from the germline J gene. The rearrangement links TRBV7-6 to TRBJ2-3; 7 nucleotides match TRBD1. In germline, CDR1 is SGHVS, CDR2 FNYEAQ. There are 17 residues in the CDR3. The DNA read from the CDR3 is TGTGCCAGCAGCTTAGTTTTTACAGGGGTGATCCAAGAGACG. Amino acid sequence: CASSLVFTGVIQET. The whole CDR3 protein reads CASSLVFTGVIQETQYF.

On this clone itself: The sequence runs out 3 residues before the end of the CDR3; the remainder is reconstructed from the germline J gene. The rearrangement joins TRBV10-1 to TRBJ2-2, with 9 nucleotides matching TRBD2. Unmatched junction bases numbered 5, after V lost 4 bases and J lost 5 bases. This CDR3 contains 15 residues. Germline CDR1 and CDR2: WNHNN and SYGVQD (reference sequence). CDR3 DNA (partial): TGCGCCAGCAGTGTGTCTAGCGGGAAGACCGGGGAG. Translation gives CASSVSSGKTGE. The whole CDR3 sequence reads CASSVSSGKTGELFF.

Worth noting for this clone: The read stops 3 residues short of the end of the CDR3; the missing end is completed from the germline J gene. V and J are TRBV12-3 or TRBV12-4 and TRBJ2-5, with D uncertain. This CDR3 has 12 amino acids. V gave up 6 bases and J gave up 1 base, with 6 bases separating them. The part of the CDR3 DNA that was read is TGTGCCAGCAGCCCCTCCCAAGAGACC. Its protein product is CASSPSQET. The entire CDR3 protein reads CASSPSQETQYF.

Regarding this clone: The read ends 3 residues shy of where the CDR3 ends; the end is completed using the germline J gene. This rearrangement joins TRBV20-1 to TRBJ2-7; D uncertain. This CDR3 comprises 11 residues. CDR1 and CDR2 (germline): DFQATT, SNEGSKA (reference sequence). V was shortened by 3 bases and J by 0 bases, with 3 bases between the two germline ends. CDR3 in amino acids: CSASSSYEQYF. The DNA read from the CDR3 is TGCAGTGCTAGCTCCTCCTACGAG.

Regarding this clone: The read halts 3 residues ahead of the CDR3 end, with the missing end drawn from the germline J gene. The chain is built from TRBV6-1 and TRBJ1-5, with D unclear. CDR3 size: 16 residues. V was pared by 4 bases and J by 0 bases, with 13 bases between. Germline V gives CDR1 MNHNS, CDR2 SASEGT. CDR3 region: CASSAQSVNSNQPQHF. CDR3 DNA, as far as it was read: TGTGCCAGCAGTGCCCAGTCCGTTAATAGCAATCAGCCC.

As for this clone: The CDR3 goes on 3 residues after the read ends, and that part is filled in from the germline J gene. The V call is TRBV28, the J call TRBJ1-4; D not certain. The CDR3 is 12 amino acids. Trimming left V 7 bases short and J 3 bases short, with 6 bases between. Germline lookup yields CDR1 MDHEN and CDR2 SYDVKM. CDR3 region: CASTQANEKLFF. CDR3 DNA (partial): TGTGCCAGCACTCAGGCTAATGAAAAA.

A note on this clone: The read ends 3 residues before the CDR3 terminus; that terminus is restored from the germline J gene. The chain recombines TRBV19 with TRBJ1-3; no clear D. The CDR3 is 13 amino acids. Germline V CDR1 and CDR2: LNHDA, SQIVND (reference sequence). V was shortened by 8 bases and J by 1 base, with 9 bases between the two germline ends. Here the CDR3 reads CASEGSSGNTIYF. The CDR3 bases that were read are TGTGCCAGTGAAGGGTCGTCTGGAAACACC.

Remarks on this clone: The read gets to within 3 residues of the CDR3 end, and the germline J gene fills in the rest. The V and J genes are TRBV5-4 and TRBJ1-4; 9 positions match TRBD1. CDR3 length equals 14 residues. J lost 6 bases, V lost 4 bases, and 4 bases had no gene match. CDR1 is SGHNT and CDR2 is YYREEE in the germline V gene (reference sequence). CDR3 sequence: CASSIDRGDEKLFF. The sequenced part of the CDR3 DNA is TGTGCCAGCAGCATTGACAGGGGGGATGAAAAA. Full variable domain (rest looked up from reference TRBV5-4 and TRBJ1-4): ETGVTQSPTHLIKTRGQQVTLRCSSQSGHNTVSWYQQALGQGPQFIFQYYREEENGRGNFPPRFSGLQFPNYSSELNVNALELDDSALYLCASSIDRGDEKLFFGSGTQLSVL.

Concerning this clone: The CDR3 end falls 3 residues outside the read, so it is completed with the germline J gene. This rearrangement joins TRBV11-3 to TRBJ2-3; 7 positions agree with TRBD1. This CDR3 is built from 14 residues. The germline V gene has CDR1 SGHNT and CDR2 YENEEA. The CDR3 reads CASRGGQVQETQYF. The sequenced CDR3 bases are TGTGCCAGCCGCGGCGGACAGGTACAAGAGACG.

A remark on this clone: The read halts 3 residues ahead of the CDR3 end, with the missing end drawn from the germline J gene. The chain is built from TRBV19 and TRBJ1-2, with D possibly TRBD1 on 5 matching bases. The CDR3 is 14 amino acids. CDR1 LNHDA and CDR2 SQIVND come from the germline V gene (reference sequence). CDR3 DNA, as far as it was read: TGTGCCAGTAGTCCGACGGAAAGGGGCTACGAC. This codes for CASSPTERGYD. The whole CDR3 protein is CASSPTERGYDYTF.

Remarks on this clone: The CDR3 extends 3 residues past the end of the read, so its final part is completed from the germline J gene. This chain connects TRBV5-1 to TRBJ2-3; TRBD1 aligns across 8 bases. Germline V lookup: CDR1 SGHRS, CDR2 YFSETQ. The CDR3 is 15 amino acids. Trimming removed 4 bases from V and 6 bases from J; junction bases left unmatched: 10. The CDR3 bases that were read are TGCGCCAGCAGCCCGGAAGGACAGGGAATGGATACG. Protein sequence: CASSPEGQGMDT. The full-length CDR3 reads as CASSPEGQGMDTQYF.

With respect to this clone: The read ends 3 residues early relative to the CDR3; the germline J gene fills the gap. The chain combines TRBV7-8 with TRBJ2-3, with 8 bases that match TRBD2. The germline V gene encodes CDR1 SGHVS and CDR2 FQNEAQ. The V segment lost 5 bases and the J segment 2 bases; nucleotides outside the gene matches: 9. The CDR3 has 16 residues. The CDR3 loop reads CASSQSGTRDTDTQYF. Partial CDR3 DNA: TGTGCCAGCAGCCAATCCGGGACTAGAGACACAGATACG.